This T cell receptor beta chain is drawn from a study of T cell changes during pregnancy in multiple sclerosis. Profiled with immunoSEQ multiplex PCR; TCRdb holds only in-frame clones, not every one. The repertoire holds approximately 68,000 clones, with 91% as singletons. Trimming at V came to 1 base and at J to 2 bases, leaving 6 bases not matched to a gene. Germline V lookup: CDR1 SGHVS, CDR2 FNYEAQ. CDR3 length: 16 amino acids. The genes are TRBV7-6 and TRBJ2-3; 7 nucleotides align to TRBD2. The specimen comprised peripheral blood, sampled in the third trimester of pregnancy. This receptor was taken from a female donor in good health, enrolled as a control in a pregnancy study. CDR3 nucleotides: TGTGCCAGCAGCTTAGGCCTAGCGGTAAACACAGATACGCAGTATTTT. Protein product: CASSLGLAVNTDTQYF.